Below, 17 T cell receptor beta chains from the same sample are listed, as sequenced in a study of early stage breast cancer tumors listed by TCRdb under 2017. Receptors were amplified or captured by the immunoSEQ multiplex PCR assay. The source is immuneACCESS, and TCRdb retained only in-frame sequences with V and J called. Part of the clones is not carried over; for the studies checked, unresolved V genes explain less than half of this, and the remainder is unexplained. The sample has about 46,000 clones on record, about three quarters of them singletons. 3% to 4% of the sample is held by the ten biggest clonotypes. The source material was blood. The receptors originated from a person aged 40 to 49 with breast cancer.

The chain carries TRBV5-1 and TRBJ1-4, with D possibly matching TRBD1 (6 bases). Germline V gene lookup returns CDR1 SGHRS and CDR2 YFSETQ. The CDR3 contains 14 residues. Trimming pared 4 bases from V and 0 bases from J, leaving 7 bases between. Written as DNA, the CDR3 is TGCGCCAGCAGCCGACAGGCAACTAATGAAAAACTGTTTTTT. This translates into CASSRQATNEKLFF. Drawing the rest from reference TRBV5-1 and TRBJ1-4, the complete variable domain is KAGVTQTPRYLIKTRGQQVTLSCSPISGHRSVSWYQQTPGQGLQFLFEYFSETQRNKGNFPGRFSGRQFSNSRSEMNVSTLELGDSALYLCASSRQATNEKLFFGSGTQLSVL.

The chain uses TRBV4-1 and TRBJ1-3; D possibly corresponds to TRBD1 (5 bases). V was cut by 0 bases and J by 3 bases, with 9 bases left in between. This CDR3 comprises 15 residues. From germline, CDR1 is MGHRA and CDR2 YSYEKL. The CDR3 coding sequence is TGCGCCAGCAGCCAAGACGGGACGATTGGAAACACCATATATTTT. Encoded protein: CASSQDGTIGNTIYF.

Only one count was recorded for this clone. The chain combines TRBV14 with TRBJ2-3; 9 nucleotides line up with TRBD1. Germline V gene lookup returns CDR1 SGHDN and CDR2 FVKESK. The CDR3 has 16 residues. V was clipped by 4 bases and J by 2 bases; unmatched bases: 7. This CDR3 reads CASSPIQGAHTDTQYF. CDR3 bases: TGTGCCAGCAGCCCTATACAGGGGGCGCACACAGATACGCAGTATTTT.

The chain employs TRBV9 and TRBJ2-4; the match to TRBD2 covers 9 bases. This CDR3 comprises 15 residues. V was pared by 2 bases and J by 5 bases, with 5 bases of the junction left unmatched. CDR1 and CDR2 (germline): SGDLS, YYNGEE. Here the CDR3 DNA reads TGTGCCAGCAGCGTTAGCCTAGCGGGACAAAACATTCAGTACTTC. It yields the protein CASSVSLAGQNIQYF.

Here the CDR3 reads CATSRDLGQVSGQYF. As DNA, the CDR3 is TGTGCCACCAGCAGAGATCTGGGACAGGTATCCGGGCAGTACTTC. J is TRBJ2-7 and V is TRBV15; 8 bases fit TRBD1. The V segment lost 0 bases and the J segment 9 bases; nucleotides outside the gene matches: 10. Germline loops: CDR1 LNHNV, CDR2 YYDKDF (reference sequence). The CDR3 is 15 amino acids. Filled out from reference TRBV15 and TRBJ2-7, the complete variable domain reads DAMVIQNPRYQVTQFGKPVTLSCSQTLNHNVMYWYQQKSSQAPKLLFHYYDKDFNNEADTPDNFQSRRPNTSFCFLDIRSPGLGDTAMYLCATSRDLGQVSGQYFGPGTRLTVT.

CDR3: CASSLVPSAGSYNEQFF. In DNA, the CDR3 is TGCGCCAGCAGCTTGGTTCCGTCCGCGGGCTCCTACAATGAGCAGTTCTTC. The rearrangement joins TRBV5-1 to TRBJ2-1; tentatively, D is TRBD2 (5 bases). Germline V gives CDR1 SGHRS, CDR2 YFSETQ. V was shortened by 0 bases and J by 0 bases, with 13 bases between the two germline ends. This CDR3 spans 17 amino acids.

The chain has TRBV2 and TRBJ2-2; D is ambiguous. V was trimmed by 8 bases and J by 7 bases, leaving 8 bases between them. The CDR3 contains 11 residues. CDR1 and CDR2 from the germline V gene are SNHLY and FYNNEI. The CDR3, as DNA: TGTGCCAGCGGTCAGGACGGGGAGCTGTTTTTT. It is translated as CASGQDGELFF. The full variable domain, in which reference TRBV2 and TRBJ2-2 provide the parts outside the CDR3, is EPEVTQTPSHQVTQMGQEVILRCVPISNHLYFYWYRQILGQKVEFLVSFYNNEISEKSEIFDDQFSVERPDGSNFTLKIRSTKLEDSAMYFCASGQDGELFFGEGSRLTVL.

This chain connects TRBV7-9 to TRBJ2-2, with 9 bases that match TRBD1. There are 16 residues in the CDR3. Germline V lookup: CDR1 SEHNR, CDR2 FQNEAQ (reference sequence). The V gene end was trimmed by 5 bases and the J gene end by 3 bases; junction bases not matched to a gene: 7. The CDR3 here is CASSPPTGGDTGELFF. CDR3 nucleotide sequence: TGTGCCAGCAGCCCTCCGACAGGGGGGGACACCGGGGAGCTGTTTTTT. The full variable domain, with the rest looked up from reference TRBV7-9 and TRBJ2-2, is DTGVSQNPRHKITKRGQNVTFRCDPISEHNRLYWYRQTLGQGPEFLTYFQNEAQLEKSRLLSDRFSAERPKGSFSTLEIQRTEQGDSAMYLCASSPPTGGDTGELFFGEGSRLTVL.

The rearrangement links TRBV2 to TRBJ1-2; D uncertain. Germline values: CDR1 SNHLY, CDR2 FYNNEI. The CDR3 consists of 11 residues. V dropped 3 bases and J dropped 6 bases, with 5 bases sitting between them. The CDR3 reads CASSDANGYTF. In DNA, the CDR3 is TGTGCCAGCAGTGACGCCAATGGCTACACCTTC.

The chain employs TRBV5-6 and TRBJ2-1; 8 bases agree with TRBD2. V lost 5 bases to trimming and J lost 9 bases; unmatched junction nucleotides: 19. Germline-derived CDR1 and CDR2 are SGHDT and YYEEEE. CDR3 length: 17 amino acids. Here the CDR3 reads CASRWGLSGGPFFEQFF. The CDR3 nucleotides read TGTGCCAGCAGGTGGGGGCTGTCGGGAGGGCCTTTCTTTGAGCAGTTCTTC. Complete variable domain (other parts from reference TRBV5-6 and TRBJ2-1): DAGVTQSPTHLIKTRGQQVTLRCSPKSGHDTVSWYQQALGQGPQFIFQYYEEEERQRGNFPDRFSGHQFPNYSSELNVNALLLGDSALYLCASRWGLSGGPFFEQFFGPGTRLTVL.

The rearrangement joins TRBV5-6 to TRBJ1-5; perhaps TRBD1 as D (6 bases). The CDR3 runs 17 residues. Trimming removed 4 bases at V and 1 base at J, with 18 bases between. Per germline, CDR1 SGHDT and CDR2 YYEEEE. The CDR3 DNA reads TGTGCCAGCAGCAGCTTCGGGGGACACCCCAGCAATCAGCCCCAGCATTTT. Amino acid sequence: CASSSFGGHPSNQPQHF. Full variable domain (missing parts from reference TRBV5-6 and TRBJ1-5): DAGVTQSPTHLIKTRGQQVTLRCSPKSGHDTVSWYQQALGQGPQFIFQYYEEEERQRGNFPDRFSGHQFPNYSSELNVNALLLGDSALYLCASSSFGGHPSNQPQHFGDGTRLSIL.

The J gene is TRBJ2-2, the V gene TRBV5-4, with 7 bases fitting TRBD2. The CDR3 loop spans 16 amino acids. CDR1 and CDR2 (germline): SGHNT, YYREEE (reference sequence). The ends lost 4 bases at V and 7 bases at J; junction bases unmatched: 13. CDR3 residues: CASSHVGGSVIGELFF. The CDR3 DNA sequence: TGTGCCAGCAGCCACGTGGGCGGGAGTGTCATCGGGGAGCTGTTTTTT.

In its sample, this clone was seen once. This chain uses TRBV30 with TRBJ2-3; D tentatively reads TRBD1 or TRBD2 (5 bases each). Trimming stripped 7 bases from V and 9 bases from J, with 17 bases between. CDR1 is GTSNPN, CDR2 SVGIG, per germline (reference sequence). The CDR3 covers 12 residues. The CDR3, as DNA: TGTGCCTCCCGGGACCCTGGACAAACGCAGTATTTT. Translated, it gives CASRDPGQTQYF.

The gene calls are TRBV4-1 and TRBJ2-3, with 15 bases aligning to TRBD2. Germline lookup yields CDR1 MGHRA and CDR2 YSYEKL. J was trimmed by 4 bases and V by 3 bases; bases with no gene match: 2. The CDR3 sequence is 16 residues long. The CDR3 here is CASSHGLAGGADTQYF. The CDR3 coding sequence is TGCGCCAGCAGCCACGGACTAGCGGGAGGGGCAGATACGCAGTATTTT.

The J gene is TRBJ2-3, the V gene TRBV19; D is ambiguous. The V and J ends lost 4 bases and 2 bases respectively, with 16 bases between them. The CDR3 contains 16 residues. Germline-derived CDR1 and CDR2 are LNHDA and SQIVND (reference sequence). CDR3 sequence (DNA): TGTGCCAGTAGTACCCCACCGGACGGATTCACAGATACGCAGTATTTT. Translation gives CASSTPPDGFTDTQYF.

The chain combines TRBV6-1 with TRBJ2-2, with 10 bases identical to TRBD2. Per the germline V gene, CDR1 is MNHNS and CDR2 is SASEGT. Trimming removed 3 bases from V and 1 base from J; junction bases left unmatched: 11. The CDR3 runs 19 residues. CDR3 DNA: TGTGCCAGCAGTGAGACTTTCGTAAGACTAGCGGGGAACACCGGGGAGCTGTTTTTT. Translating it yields CASSETFVRLAGNTGELFF.

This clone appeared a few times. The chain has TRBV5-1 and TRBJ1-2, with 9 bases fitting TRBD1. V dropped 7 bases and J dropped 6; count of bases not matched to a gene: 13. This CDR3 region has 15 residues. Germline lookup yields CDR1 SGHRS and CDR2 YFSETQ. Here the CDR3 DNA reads TGCGCCAGCTCAACAGGGGGCGCCGCTCCAGATGGCTACACCTTC. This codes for CASSTGGAAPDGYTF.